The 7 T cell receptor beta chains listed next were all sequenced from one sample in a study of T cells in Graves' hyperthyroidism and ophthalmopathy. RNA transcripts were the template for amplifying TCR beta CDR3 regions. The primer set for the first-round RT-PCR of the TCR CDR3 was HTBI. TCRdb processed the multiplex PCR reads anew with MiXCR; each CDR3 protein has one entry. Here the sample spans about 840,000 distinct CDR3 sequences, 38% being singletons. What was sequenced was blood. The receptors come from a young man with Graves' hyperthyroidism.

There are a few counts of this clonotype. The rearrangement uses TRBV7-9 and TRBJ2-5; 7 nucleotides line up with TRBD1. Germline V CDR1 and CDR2: SEHNR, FQNEAQ (reference sequence). V was clipped by 5 bases and J by 0 bases; unmatched bases: 3. This CDR3 is built from 14 residues. The CDR3 region is CASSHGTDQETQYF. In nucleotides, the CDR3 is TGTGCCAGCAGCCATGGGACAGACCAAGAGACCCAGTACTTC.

This clonotype was seen at least ten times. This chain connects TRBV5-1 to TRBJ1-5, with D perhaps matching TRBD1 (6 bases). Germline V gene sequence: CDR1 SGHRS, CDR2 YFSETQ. The CDR3 extends over 15 amino acids. V was pared by 0 bases and J by 3 bases, with 10 bases between. The CDR3 loop is CASSLGTGNNQPQHF. The CDR3 DNA is TGCGCCAGCAGCTTGGGAACAGGGAACAATCAGCCCCAGCATTTT. Filled out from reference TRBV5-1 and TRBJ1-5, the complete variable domain reads KAGVTQTPRYLIKTRGQQVTLSCSPISGHRSVSWYQQTPGQGLQFLFEYFSETQRNKGNFPGRFSGRQFSNSRSEMNVSTLELGDSALYLCASSLGTGNNQPQHFGDGTRLSIL.

In this sample, this clonotype turned up a few times. The chain joins TRBV5-1 to TRBJ1-2; possible D gene TRBD1, 5 bases. Germline CDR1 SGHRS, CDR2 YFSETQ. Trimming removed 3 bases from V and 3 bases from J, with 15 bases in between. The CDR3 extends over 15 amino acids. The CDR3 spells CASSYYPGRDYGYTF. As DNA, the CDR3 is TGCGCCAGCAGCTATTACCCGGGGCGGGACTATGGCTACACCTTC.

This clonotype came up many times. The chain recombines TRBV10-2 with TRBJ1-1; possible D gene TRBD1, 5 bases. The CDR3 is 12 amino acids. In germline, CDR1 is WSHSY, CDR2 SAAADI. Trimming shortened V by 3 bases and J by 10 bases, and 12 bases separated the two germline ends. As DNA, the CDR3 is TGCGCCAGCAGTGACTACGCTGGGGGAGCTTTCTTT. This encodes CASSDYAGGAFF.

This CDR3 reads CASSSDRVGPQHF. The CDR3 DNA is TGTGCCAGCAGCTCGGACAGGGTTGGGCCCCAGCATTTT. The chain couples TRBV7-8 to TRBJ1-5; 8 bases are shared with TRBD1. This CDR3 spans 13 amino acids. With V trimmed by 4 bases and J by 9 bases, 5 bases remained unmatched. The V gene's germline CDR1 is SGHVS and CDR2 FQNEAQ.

This clonotype appeared many times. The J gene is TRBJ1-3, the V gene TRBV19; D not resolved. CDR1 LNHDA and CDR2 SQIVND come from the germline V gene (reference sequence). V was clipped by 5 bases and J by 0 bases, with 14 bases between them. The CDR3 extends over 16 amino acids. The CDR3 coding sequence is TGTGCCAGTAGTCCACGGACGGGAATCTCTGGAAACACCATATATTTT. It is translated as CASSPRTGISGNTIYF. The full variable domain, in which reference TRBV19 and TRBJ1-3 provide the parts outside the CDR3, is DGGITQSPKYLFRKEGQNVTLSCEQNLNHDAMYWYRQDPGQGLRLIYYSQIVNDFQKGDIAEGYSVSREKKESFPLTVTSAQKNPTAFYLCASSPRTGISGNTIYFGEGSWLTVV.

The chain carries TRBV29-1 and TRBJ2-5, with 7 bases fitting TRBD1. The CDR3 covers 11 residues. V gave up 7 bases and J gave up 4 bases; unmatched junction bases: 3. Per the germline V gene, CDR1 is SQVTM and CDR2 is ANQGSEA. CDR3 sequence reads: CSGRQGETQYF. The DNA of the CDR3 is TGCAGCGGACGACAGGGAGAGACCCAGTACTTC.